Each of the 5 T cell receptor beta chains below was sequenced from the same sample in a study of blood T cell repertoires in COVID-19. The assay was immunoSEQ multiplex PCR, and TCRdb's table has in-frame clones only and misses some. Of about 390,000 clones listed, about 87% are singletons. Sequencing was performed on peripheral blood. These TCRs come from an older woman with COVID-19, enrolled during active disease.

The chain carries TRBV7-8 and TRBJ2-2; maybe TRBD2 (6 bases). CDR1 and CDR2 (germline): SGHVS, FQNEAQ. V lost 2 bases to trimming and J lost 3 bases, with 13 bases between them. The CDR3 spans 16 residues. CDR3 sequence: CASSLPGTRHTGELFF. The DNA of the CDR3 is TGTGCCAGCAGCTTACCCGGGACTCGCCACACCGGGGAGCTGTTTTTT. Variable domain in full (rest from reference TRBV7-8 and TRBJ2-2): GAGVSQSPRYKVAKRGQDVALRCDPISGHVSLFWYQQALGQGPEFLTYFQNEAQLDKSGLPSDRFFAERPEGSVSTLKIQRTQQEDSAVYLCASSLPGTRHTGELFFGEGSRLTVL.

This clone appeared a few times. The rearrangement joins TRBV11-3 to TRBJ2-1; D unresolved. V was shortened by 2 bases and J by 3 bases, with 5 bases between the two germline ends. CDR3 length equals 13 residues. The germline V gene encodes CDR1 SGHNT and CDR2 YENEEA. The CDR3 DNA reads TGTGCCAGCAGCTTACCCGGCTACAATGAGCAGTTCTTC. Translating gives CASSLPGYNEQFF. Combining the CDR3 with reference TRBV11-3 and TRBJ2-1 gives the whole variable domain EAGVVQSPRYKIIEKKQPVAFWCNPISGHNTLYWYLQNLGQGPELLIRYENEEAVDDSQLPKDRFSAERLKGVDSTLKIQPAELGDSAVYLCASSLPGYNEQFFGPGTRLTVL.

J is TRBJ1-1 and V is TRBV6-5; 7 positions match TRBD1. The germline V gene has CDR1 MNHEY and CDR2 SVGAGI. The ends lost 5 bases at V and 4 bases at J; junction bases unmatched: 4. This CDR3 is built from 13 residues. The CDR3: CASSIQGSTEAFF. CDR3 DNA sequence: TGTGCCAGCAGTATACAGGGGAGCACTGAAGCTTTCTTT.

The chain has TRBV27 and TRBJ1-4; TRBD1 agrees at 7 bases. Germline loops: CDR1 MNHEY, CDR2 SMNVEV (reference sequence). With 4 bases clipped from V and 5 bases from J, the junction kept 7 bases outside the gene matches. This CDR3 comprises 15 residues. CDR3 coding DNA: TGTGCCAGCAGTTACTTCAGGGGGAGAAATGAAAAACTGTTTTTT. Its translation is CASSYFRGRNEKLFF.

V usage is TRBV27 and J usage is TRBJ2-1; the match to TRBD2 covers 9 bases. The CDR3 spans 16 residues. V lost 6 bases, J lost 4 bases, and 10 bases stayed unmatched. In germline, CDR1 is MNHEY, CDR2 SMNVEV (reference sequence). Here the CDR3 DNA reads TGTGCCAGCAGCCCATTTAGCGGGGGAGATTACAATGAGCAGTTCTTC. Translating it yields CASSPFSGGDYNEQFF.